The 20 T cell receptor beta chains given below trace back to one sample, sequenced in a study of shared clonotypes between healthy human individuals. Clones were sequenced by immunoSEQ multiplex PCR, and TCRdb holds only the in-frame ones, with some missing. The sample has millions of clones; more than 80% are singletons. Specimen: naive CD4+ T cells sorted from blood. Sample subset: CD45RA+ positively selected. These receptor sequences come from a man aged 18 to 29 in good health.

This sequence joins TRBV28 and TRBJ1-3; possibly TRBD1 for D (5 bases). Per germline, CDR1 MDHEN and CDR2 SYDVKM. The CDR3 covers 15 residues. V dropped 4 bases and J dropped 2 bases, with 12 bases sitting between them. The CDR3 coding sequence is TGTGCCAGCAGTTGGTTCTCAGGGACTGGAAACACCATATATTTT. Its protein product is CASSWFSGTGNTIYF.

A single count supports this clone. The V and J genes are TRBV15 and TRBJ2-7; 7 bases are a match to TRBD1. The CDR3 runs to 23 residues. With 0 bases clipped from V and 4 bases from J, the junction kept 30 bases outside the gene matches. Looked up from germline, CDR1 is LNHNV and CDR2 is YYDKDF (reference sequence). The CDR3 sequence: CATSRDLWDSELPRISNTYEQYF. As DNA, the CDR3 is TGTGCCACCAGCAGAGATCTATGGGACAGCGAACTTCCTAGGATCTCGAACACATACGAGCAGTACTTC.

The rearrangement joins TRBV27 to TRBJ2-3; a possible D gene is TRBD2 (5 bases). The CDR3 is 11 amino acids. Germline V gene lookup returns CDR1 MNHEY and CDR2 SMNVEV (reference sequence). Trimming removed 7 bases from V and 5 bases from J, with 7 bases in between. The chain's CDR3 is CASIRGDTQYF. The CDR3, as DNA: TGTGCCAGCATCCGGGGAGATACGCAGTATTTT.

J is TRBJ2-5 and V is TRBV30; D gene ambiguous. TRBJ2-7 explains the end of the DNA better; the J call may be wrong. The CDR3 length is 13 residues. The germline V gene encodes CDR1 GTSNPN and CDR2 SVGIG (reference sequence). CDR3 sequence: CAWNVAATYEQYF. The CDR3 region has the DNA TGTGCCTGGAACGTCGCGGCCACCTACGAGCAGTACTTC.

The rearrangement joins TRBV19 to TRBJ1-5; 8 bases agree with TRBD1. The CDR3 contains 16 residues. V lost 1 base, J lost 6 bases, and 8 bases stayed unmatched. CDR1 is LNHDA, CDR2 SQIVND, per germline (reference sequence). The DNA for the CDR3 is TGTGCCAGTAGTATAGCCTCGCAGGGGGCCAGTCAGCCCCAGCATTTT. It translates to CASSIASQGASQPQHF.

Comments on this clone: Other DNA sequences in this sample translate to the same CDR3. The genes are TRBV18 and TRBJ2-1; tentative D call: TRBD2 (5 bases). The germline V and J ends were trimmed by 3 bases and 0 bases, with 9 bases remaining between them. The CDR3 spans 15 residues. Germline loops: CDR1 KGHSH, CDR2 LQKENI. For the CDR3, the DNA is TGTGCCAGCTCACCGTCGGGGAACTCCTACAATGAGCAGTTCTTC. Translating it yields CASSPSGNSYNEQFF.

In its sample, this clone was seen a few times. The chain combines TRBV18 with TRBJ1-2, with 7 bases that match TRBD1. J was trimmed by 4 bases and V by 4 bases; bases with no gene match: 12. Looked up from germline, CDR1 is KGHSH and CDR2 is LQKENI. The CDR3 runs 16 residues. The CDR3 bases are TGTGCCAGCTCACTATTGTCCGCCGGGACAGTCTATGGCTACACCTTC. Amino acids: CASSLLSAGTVYGYTF.

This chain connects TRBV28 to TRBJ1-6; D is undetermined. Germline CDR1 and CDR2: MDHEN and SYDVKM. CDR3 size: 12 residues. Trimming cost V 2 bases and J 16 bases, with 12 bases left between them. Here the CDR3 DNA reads TGTGCCAGCAGTTTAAAGGGCCGGTTTCTCCACTTT. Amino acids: CASSLKGRFLHF.

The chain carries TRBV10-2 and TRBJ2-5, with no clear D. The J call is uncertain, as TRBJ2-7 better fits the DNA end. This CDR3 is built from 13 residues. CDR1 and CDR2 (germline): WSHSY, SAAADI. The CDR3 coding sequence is TGCGCCAGCAGTGAGCTGGGCGCCTACGAGCAGTACTTC. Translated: CASSELGAYEQYF.

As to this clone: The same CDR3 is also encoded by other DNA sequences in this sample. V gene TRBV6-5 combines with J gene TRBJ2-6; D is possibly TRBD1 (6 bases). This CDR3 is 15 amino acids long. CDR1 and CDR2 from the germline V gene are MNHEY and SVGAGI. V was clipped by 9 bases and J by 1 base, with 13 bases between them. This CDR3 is CASRTGSSGANVLTF. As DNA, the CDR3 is TGTGCCAGTCGTACAGGGAGTTCTGGGGCCAACGTCCTGACTTTC.

Here the CDR3 DNA reads TGTGCCACCAGCAGAGATCCGCTTGGTAGCGGGTTTTACAATGAGCAGTTCTTC. Its protein is CATSRDPLGSGFYNEQFF. J is TRBJ2-1 and V is TRBV15; TRBD2 agrees at 7 bases. J lost 4 bases, V lost 0 bases, and 12 bases had no gene match. The CDR3 consists of 18 residues. In germline, CDR1 is LNHNV, CDR2 YYDKDF (reference sequence).

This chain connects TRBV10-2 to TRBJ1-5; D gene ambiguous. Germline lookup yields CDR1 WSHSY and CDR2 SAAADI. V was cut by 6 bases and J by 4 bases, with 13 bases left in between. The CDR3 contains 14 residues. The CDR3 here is CASRVARLNQPQHF. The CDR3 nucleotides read TGCGCCAGCAGGGTGGCACGATTGAATCAGCCCCAGCATTTT.

The CDR3 here is CASSYPVKNSPLHF. The DNA of the CDR3 is TGTGCCAGCAGTTACCCGGTAAAAAATTCACCCCTCCACTTT. The V call is TRBV6-5, the J call TRBJ1-6; D not certain. This CDR3 spans 14 amino acids. Trimming cost V 2 bases and J 7 bases, with 9 bases left between them. Looked up from germline, CDR1 is MNHEY and CDR2 is SVGAGI.

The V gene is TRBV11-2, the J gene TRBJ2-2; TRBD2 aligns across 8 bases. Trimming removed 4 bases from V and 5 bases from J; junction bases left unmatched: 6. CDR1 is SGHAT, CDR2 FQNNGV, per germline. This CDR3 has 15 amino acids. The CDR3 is CASSSGTSSTGELFF. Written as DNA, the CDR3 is TGTGCCAGCAGCTCAGGGACTAGTAGTACCGGGGAGCTGTTTTTT.

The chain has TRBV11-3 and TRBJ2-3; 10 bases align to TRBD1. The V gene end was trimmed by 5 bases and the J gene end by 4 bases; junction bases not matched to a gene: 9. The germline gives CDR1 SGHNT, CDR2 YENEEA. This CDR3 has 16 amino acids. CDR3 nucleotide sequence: TGTGCCAGCAGCAGAAACTTGGGGACAGGGGCAGATACGCAGTATTTT. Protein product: CASSRNLGTGADTQYF.

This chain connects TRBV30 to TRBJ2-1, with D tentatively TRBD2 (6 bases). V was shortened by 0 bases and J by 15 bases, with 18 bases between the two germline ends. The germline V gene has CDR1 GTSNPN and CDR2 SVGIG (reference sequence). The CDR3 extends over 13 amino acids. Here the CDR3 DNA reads TGTGCCTGGAGTGTACGGGCTAGCGAGAGACGGTTCTTC. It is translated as CAWSVRASERRFF.

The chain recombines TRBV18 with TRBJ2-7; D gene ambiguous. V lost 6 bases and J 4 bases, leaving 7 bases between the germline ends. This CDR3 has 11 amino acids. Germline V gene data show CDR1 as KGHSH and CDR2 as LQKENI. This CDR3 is CASSAEYEQYF. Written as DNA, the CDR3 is TGTGCCAGCTCGGCCGAGTACGAGCAGTACTTC.

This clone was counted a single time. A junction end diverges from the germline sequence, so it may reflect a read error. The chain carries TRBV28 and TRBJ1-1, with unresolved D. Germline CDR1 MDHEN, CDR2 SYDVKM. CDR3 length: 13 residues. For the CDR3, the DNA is TGTGCCAGCAGTCCCTCAACCACTGGGCCGGTACTCTTT. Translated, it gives CASSPSTTGPVLF. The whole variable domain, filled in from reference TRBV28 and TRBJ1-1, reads DVKVTQSSRYLVKRTGEKVFLECVQDMDHENMFWYRQDPGLGLRLIYFSYDVKMKEKGDIPEGYSVSREKKERFSLILESASTNQTSMYLCASSPSTTGPVLFGQGTRLTVV.

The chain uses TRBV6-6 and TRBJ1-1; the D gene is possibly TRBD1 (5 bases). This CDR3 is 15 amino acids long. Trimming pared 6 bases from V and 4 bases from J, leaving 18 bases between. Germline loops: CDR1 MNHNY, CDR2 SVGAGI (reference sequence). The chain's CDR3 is CASRFRASGTTEAFF. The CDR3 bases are TGTGCCAGCAGGTTTAGGGCGTCTGGGACCACTGAAGCTTTCTTT.

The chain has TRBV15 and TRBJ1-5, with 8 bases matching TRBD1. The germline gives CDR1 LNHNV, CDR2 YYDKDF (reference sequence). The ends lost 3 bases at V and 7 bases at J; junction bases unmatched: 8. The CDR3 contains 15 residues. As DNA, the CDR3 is TGTGCCACCAGCAGCCCAGACAGGGGACGACAGCCCCAGCATTTT. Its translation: CATSSPDRGRQPQHF.